These 7 T cell receptor beta chains came from one sample sequenced in a study of regulatory T cells in long-lasting Graves disease. Time point meaning: newly diagnosed GD, antithyroid drugs for less than 3 months. Researchers made the TCR library from RNA that was extracted from PBMCs. To make TCR beta libraries, researchers used iRepertoire HTBI primers and Arm-PCR of CDR3 regions. TCRdb processed the multiplex PCR reads anew with MiXCR; each CDR3 protein has one entry. Altogether 540,000 or so distinct CDR3 sequences are present, roughly 12% being singletons, with the ten largest covering 10%. The sample was also linked to a second study, of T cells in Graves' hyperthyroidism and ophthalmopathy.

Sequenced material: peripheral blood mononuclear cells (PBMCs), taken at new diagnosis, from a patient treated with antithyroid drugs. These TCRs come from a man aged 25-45 years with Graves disease.

In the case of this clonotype: A much larger clone is a single base away; this may be a read error. This chain uses TRBV6-2 or TRBV6-3 with TRBJ2-7, with TRBD1 matching over 7 bases. The germline gives CDR1 MNHEY, CDR2 SVGEGT. The CDR3 length is 15 residues. CDR3 residues: CASSGATGDPYEQCF. In DNA, the CDR3 is TGTGCCAGCAGTGGAGCCACAGGGGACCCCTACGAGCAGTGCTTC.

This chain connects TRBV19 to TRBJ2-1; 7 bases line up with TRBD2. V lost 9 bases, J lost 3 bases, and 8 bases stayed unmatched. The CDR3 is made up of 14 amino acids. Germline-derived CDR1 and CDR2 are LNHDA and SQIVND (reference sequence). CDR3 sequence reads: CASRAAGIYNEQFF. CDR3 coding DNA: TGTGCCAGCCGGGCAGCGGGAATCTACAATGAGCAGTTCTTC.

This clonotype was seen a handful of times. The chain joins TRBV5-1 to TRBJ1-1; no clear D gene. The CDR3 is made up of 13 amino acids. Trimming pared 3 bases from V and 2 bases from J, leaving 8 bases between. The germline V gene encodes CDR1 SGHRS and CDR2 YFSETQ. CDR3 region: CASSSADNTEAFF. The CDR3 DNA follows: TGCGCCAGCAGCTCGGCCGATAACACTGAAGCTTTCTTT.

This chain uses TRBV20-1 with TRBJ1-3; no clear D gene. The V gene's germline CDR1 is DFQATT and CDR2 SNEGSKA (reference sequence). CDR3 size: 14 residues. V was clipped by 5 bases and J by 0 bases, with 11 bases between them. CDR3 in DNA: TGCAGTGCTGGTAGACGGGCCTCTGGAAACACCATATATTTT. It encodes CSAGRRASGNTIYF.

This clonotype has ten or more counts. The CDR3 sequence: CRPDGTSGPTAETQYF. In DNA, the CDR3 is TGCAGGCCAGACGGGACTAGCGGACCGACGGCGGAGACCCAGTACTTC. The chain recombines TRBV20-1 with TRBJ2-5; 11 bases are shared with TRBD2. Germline values: CDR1 DFQATT, CDR2 SNEGSKA (reference sequence). The CDR3 has 16 amino acids.

Ten or more counts support this clonotype. The chain recombines TRBV5-6 with TRBJ2-7; D possibly matches TRBD1 or TRBD2 (5 bases each). This CDR3 has 15 amino acids. Looked up from germline, CDR1 is SGHDT and CDR2 is YYEEEE. Trimming took off 4 bases at V and 2 bases at J, with 16 bases between the two ends. The CDR3 nucleotides read TGTGCCAGCAGCGGCGTGGGTGGGGACCCCTACGAGCAGTACTTC. Protein product: CASSGVGGDPYEQYF.

This clonotype was picked up many times. The chain is built from TRBV11-2 and TRBJ2-2; 14 bases are shared with TRBD2. J gave up 6 bases and V 0 bases, and 3 bases lay outside the gene matches. The CDR3 consists of 17 residues. Germline V gene sequence: CDR1 SGHAT, CDR2 FQNNGV. The CDR3 DNA is TGTGCCAGCAGCTTAGATGGACTAGCGGGAGGTTCCGGGGAGCTGTTTTTT. Its protein product is CASSLDGLAGGSGELFF.